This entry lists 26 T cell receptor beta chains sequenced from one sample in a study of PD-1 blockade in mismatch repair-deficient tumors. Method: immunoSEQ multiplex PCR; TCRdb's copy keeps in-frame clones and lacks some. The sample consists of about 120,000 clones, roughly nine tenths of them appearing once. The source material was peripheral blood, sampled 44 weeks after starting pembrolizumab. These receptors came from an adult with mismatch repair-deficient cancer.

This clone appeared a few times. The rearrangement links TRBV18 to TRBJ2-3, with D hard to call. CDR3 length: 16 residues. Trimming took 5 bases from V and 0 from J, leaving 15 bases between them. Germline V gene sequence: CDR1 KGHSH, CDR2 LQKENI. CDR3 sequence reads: CASSATLTRSTDTQYF. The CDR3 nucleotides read TGTGCCAGCTCAGCGACCCTGACACGAAGCACAGATACGCAGTATTTT.

The CDR3 spells CASRGGELFF. In nucleotides, the CDR3 is TGTGCCAGCAGGGGCGGGGAGCTGTTTTTT. V usage is TRBV28 and J usage is TRBJ2-2; D is uncertain. CDR3 length: 10 residues. Trimming removed 6 bases at V and 7 bases at J, with 3 bases between. Germline V gene data show CDR1 as MDHEN and CDR2 as SYDVKM.

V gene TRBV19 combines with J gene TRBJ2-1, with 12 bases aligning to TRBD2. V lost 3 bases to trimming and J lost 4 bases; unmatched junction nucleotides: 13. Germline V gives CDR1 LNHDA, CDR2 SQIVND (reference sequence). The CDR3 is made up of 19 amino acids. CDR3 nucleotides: TGTGCCAGTAGTATGGGCGGACTAGCGGGGTACTTTGGGTACAATGAGCAGTTCTTC. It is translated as CASSMGGLAGYFGYNEQFF.

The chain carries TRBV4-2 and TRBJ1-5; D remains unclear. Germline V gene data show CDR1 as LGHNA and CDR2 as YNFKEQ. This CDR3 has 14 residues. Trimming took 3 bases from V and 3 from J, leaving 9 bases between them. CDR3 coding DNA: TGTGCCAGCAGCCACCTGGCCTCCAATCAGCCCCAGCATTTT. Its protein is CASSHLASNQPQHF.

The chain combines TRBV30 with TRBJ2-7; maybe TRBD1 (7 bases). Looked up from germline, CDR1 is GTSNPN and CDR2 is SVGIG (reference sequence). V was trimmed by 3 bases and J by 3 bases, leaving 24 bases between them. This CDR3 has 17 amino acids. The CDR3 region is CAWSAGKRQGRFYEQYF. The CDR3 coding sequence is TGTGCCTGGAGCGCGGGGAAAAGACAGGGCCGGTTCTACGAGCAGTACTTC. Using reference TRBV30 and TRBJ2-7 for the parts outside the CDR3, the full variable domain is SQTIHQWPATLVQPVGSPLSLECTVEGTSNPNLYWYRQAAGRGLQLLFYSVGIGQISSEVPQNLSASRPQDRQFILSSKKLLLSDSGFYLCAWSAGKRQGRFYEQYFGPGTRLTVT.

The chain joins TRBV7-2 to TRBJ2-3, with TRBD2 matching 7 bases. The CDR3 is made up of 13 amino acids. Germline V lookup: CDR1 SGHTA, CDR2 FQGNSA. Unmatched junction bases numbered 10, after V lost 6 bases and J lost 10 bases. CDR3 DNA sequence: TGTGCCAGCAGTCTCACTCGGGCGGGAGCGCAGTATTTT. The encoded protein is CASSLTRAGAQYF.

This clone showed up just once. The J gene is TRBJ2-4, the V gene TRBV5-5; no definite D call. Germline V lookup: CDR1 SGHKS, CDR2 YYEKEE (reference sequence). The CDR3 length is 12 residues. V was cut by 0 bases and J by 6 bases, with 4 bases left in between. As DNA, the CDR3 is TGTGCCAGCAGCTTGGACAGAAACATTCAGTACTTC. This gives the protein CASSLDRNIQYF.

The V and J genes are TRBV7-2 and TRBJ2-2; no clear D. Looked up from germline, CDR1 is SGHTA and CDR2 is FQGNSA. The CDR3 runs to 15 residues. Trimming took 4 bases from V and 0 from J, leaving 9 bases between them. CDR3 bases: TGTGCCAGCAGCTCGACAATTACGAACACCGGGGAGCTGTTTTTT. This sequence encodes CASSSTITNTGELFF. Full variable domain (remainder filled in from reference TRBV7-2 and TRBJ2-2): GAGVSQSPSNKVTEKGKDVELRCDPISGHTALYWYRQSLGQGLEFLIYFQGNSAPDKSGLPSDRFSAERTGGSVSTLTIQRTQQEDSAVYLCASSSTITNTGELFFGEGSRLTVL.

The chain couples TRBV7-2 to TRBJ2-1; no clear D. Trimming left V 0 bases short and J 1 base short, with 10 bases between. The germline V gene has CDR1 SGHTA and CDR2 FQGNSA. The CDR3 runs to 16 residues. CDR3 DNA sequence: TGTGCCAGCAGCTTAGCCCACCCTAAGTCCTACAATGAGCAGTTCTTC. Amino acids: CASSLAHPKSYNEQFF.

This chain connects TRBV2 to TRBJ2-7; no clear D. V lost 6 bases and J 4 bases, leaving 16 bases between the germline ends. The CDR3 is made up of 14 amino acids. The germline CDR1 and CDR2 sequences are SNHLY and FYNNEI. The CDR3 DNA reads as TGTGCCAGCAGGGGTCCGCCAAGGAAATACGAGCAGTACTTC. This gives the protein CASRGPPRKYEQYF.

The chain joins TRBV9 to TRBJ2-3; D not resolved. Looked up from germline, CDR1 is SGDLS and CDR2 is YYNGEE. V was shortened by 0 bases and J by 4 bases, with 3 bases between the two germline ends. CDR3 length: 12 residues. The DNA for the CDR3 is TGTGCCAGCAGCGTAGCGGCAGATACGCAGTATTTT. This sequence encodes CASSVAADTQYF.

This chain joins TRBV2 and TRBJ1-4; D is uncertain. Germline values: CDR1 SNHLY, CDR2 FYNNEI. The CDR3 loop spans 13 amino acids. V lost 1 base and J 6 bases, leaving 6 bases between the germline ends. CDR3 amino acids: CASSEGVYEKLFF. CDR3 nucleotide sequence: TGTGCCAGCAGTGAAGGGGTCTATGAAAAACTGTTTTTT.

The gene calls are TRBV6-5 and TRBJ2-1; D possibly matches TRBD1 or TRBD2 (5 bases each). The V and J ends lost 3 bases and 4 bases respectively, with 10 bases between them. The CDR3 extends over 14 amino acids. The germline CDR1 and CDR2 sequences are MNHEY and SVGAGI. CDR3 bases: TGTGCCAGCAGTTATTTGGGGGATTACAATGAGCAGTTCTTC. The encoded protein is CASSYLGDYNEQFF.

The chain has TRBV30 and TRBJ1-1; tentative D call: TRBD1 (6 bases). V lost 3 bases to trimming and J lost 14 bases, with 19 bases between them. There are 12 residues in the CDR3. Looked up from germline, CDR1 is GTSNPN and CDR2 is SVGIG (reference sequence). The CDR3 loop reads CAWRGGGPSSFF. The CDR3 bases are TGTGCCTGGAGGGGTGGGGGCCCCAGTTCCTTCTTT.

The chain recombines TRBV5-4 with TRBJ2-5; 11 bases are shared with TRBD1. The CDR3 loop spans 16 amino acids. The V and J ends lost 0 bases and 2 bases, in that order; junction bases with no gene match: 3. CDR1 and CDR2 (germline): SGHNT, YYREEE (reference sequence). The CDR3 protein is CASSLAGQGAQETQYF. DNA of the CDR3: TGTGCCAGCAGCTTGGCCGGACAGGGGGCTCAAGAGACCCAGTACTTC.

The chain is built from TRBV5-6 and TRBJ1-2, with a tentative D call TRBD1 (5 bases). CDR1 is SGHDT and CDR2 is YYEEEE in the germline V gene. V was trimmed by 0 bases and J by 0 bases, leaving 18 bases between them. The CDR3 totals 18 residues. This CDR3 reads CASSLDFGGFRANYGYTF. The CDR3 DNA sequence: TGTGCCAGCAGCTTGGACTTCGGGGGGTTTAGGGCTAACTATGGCTACACCTTC.

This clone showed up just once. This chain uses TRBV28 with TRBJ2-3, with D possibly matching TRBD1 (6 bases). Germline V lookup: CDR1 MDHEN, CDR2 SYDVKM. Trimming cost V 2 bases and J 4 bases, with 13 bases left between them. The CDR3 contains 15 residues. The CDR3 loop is CASSLRLQGSDTQYF. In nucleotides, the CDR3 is TGTGCCAGCAGTTTAAGGCTACAGGGCTCAGATACGCAGTATTTT.

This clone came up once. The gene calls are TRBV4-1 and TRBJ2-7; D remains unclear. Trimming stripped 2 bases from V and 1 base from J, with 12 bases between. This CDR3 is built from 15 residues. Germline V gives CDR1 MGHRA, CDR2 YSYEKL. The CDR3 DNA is TGCGCCAGCAGCCAAATCCCCCTTGATTCCTACGAGCAGTACTTC. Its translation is CASSQIPLDSYEQYF.

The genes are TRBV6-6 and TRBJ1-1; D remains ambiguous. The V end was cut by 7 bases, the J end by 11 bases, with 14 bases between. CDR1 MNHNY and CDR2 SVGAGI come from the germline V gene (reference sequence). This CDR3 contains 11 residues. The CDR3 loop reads CASNDLMRAFF. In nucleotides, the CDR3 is TGTGCCAGCAACGACTTAATGAGGGCTTTCTTT.

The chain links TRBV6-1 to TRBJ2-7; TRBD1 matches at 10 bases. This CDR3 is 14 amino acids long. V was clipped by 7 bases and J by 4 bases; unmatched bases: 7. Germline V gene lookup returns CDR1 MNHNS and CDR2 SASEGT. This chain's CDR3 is CASNSGTGVYEQYF. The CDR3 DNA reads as TGTGCCAGCAATTCCGGGACAGGGGTGTACGAGCAGTACTTC.

CDR3 loop: CASSIVGLAGRYNEQFF. DNA of the CDR3: TGTGCCAGTAGTATAGTTGGACTAGCGGGACGGTACAATGAGCAGTTCTTC. V and J are TRBV19 and TRBJ2-1; 12 nucleotides agree with TRBD2. The CDR3 sequence is 17 residues long. The V and J ends lost 1 base and 4 bases, in that order; junction bases with no gene match: 5. The germline CDR1 and CDR2 sequences are LNHDA and SQIVND (reference sequence).

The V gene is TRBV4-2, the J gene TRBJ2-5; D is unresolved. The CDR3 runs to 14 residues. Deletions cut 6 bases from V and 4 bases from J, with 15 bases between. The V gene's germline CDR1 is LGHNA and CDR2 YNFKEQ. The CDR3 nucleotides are TGTGCCAGCAGGGGTTTCGGCAGCTCAGAGACCCAGTACTTC. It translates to CASRGFGSSETQYF.

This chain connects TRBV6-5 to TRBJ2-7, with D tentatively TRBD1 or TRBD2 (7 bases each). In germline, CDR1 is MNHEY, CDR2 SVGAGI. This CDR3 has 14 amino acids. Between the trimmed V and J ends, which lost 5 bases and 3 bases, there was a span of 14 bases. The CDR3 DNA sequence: TGTGCCAGCAGTAGCGGGACAGAAAACTACGAGCAGTACTTC. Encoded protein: CASSSGTENYEQYF.

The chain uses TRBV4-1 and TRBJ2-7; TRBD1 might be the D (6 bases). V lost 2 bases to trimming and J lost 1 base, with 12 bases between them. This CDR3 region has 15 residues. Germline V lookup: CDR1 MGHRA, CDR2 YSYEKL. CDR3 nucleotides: TGCGCCAGCAGCCAAAAACAGGGTGGTTCCTACGAGCAGTACTTC. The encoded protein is CASSQKQGGSYEQYF.

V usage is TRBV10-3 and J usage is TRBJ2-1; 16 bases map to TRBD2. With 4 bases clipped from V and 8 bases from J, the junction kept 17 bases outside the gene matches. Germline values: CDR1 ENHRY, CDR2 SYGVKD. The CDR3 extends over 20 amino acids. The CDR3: CAISGPGLAGGPKYSYEQFF. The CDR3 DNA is TGTGCCATCAGTGGTCCGGGACTAGCGGGAGGGCCCAAGTACTCCTATGAGCAGTTCTTC.

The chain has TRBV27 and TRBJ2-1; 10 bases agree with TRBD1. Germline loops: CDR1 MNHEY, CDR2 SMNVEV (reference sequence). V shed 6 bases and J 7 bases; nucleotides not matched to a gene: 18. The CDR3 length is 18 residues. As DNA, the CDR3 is TGTGCCAGCAGCCCCCCCCTGACGGGACAGGGGTTTTGGAATGAGCAGTTCTTC. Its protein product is CASSPPLTGQGFWNEQFF.